This passage covers 14 T cell receptor beta chains from one sample sequenced in a study of blood T cell repertoires in COVID-19. TCRdb's table, derived via immunoSEQ multiplex PCR, lists solely in-frame clones and lacks some. The data show roughly 30,000 clones, about 65% seen once. Sequencing was carried out using peripheral blood. These TCRs come from a human donor in a cohort sampled during active COVID-19.

This rearrangement joins TRBV28 to TRBJ2-3; 7 bases fit TRBD1. J was trimmed by 2 bases and V by 2 bases; bases with no gene match: 10. The germline V gene has CDR1 MDHEN and CDR2 SYDVKM. This CDR3 has 17 residues. CDR3 sequence reads: CASSLGWGQILTDTQYF. The CDR3 nucleotides read TGTGCCAGCAGTTTAGGGTGGGGACAGATCCTCACAGATACGCAGTATTTT.

CDR3 nucleotide sequence: TGTGCCAGCAGCTTAGAACAGGGCGGCGTTACTGAAGCTTTCTTT. Translating gives CASSLEQGGVTEAFF. The rearrangement uses TRBV7-9 and TRBJ1-1, with D perhaps TRBD1 (6 bases). Germline values: CDR1 SEHNR, CDR2 FQNEAQ (reference sequence). The CDR3 length is 15 residues. Trimming took off 1 base at V and 5 bases at J, with 14 bases between the two ends.

The chain combines TRBV3-1 (or the pseudogene TRBV3-2) with TRBJ1-2, with D possibly matching TRBD1 (6 bases). Trimming shortened V by 0 bases and J by 8 bases, and 13 bases separated the two germline ends. This CDR3 has 14 residues. Germline V gene data show CDR1 as LGHDT and CDR2 as YNNKEL (reference sequence). CDR3 coding DNA: TGTGCCAGCAGCCAAGATTTGACAGGTGGGGGCTACACCTTC. Translated, it gives CASSQDLTGGGYTF.

The chain combines TRBV19 with TRBJ2-1, with TRBD1 identical over 9 bases. The CDR3 runs to 15 residues. V shed 3 bases and J 4 bases; nucleotides not matched to a gene: 4. The germline V gene encodes CDR1 LNHDA and CDR2 SQIVND (reference sequence). The chain's CDR3 is CASSITGQGYNEQFF. CDR3 bases: TGTGCCAGTAGTATTACGGGACAGGGTTACAATGAGCAGTTCTTC.

This clone is medium-sized. The rearrangement joins TRBV19 to TRBJ2-1; TRBD2 might be the D (6 bases). CDR1 and CDR2 from the germline V gene are LNHDA and SQIVND (reference sequence). V was trimmed by 0 bases and J by 0 bases, leaving 12 bases between them. This CDR3 contains 17 residues. CDR3 coding DNA: TGTGCCAGTAGTATAGATGGCGGGATGAGCTCCTACAATGAGCAGTTCTTC. Residues: CASSIDGGMSSYNEQFF.

This chain uses TRBV11-2 with TRBJ2-1; 10 bases align to TRBD2. Germline CDR1 is SGHAT and CDR2 is FQNNGV. V was clipped by 4 bases and J by 4 bases; unmatched bases: 7. The CDR3 runs to 16 residues. This CDR3 reads CASSSLAGGPYNEQFF. CDR3 sequence (DNA): TGTGCCAGCAGCTCTTTAGCGGGAGGCCCTTACAATGAGCAGTTCTTC.

V is TRBV11-2 and J is TRBJ2-1, with a tentative D call TRBD2 (6 bases). V gave up 1 base and J gave up 10 bases, with 11 bases separating them. This CDR3 region has 13 residues. Germline assignment: CDR1 SGHAT and CDR2 FQNNGV. CDR3 sequence: CASSLGTSYEQFF. CDR3 nucleotide sequence: TGTGCCAGCAGCTTAGGAACTAGCTACGAGCAGTTCTTC.

The J gene is TRBJ2-2, the V gene TRBV5-4; 7 bases agree with TRBD1. The CDR3 is 15 residues long. Per the germline V gene, CDR1 is SGHNT and CDR2 is YYREEE (reference sequence). Trimming removed 5 bases from V and 4 bases from J; junction bases left unmatched: 8. In nucleotides, the CDR3 is TGTGCCAGCAGTCCCCGGGGACAGCTCACCGGGGAGCTGTTTTTT. Residues: CASSPRGQLTGELFF.

The rearrangement uses TRBV3-1 (or the pseudogene TRBV3-2) and TRBJ2-1; 9 bases map to TRBD1. Trimming took 1 base from V and 6 from J; bases not matched to a gene: 7. The CDR3 runs to 16 residues. Germline CDR1 is LGHDT and CDR2 is YNNKEL (reference sequence). The CDR3 nucleotides read TGTGCCAGCAGCCAAGGTCCGGACAGGGGCCCCAATGAGCAGTTCTTC. The encoded protein is CASSQGPDRGPNEQFF.

This clone was counted once. V usage is TRBV29-1 and J usage is TRBJ2-7; unclear D gene. The CDR3 has 11 residues. The germline V gene has CDR1 SQVTM and CDR2 ANQGSEA. V gave up 2 bases and J gave up 1 base, with 3 bases separating them. The CDR3 loop reads CSVEQSYEQYF. CDR3 bases: TGCAGCGTTGAACAGTCCTACGAGCAGTACTTC.

This clone appeared a few times. The J gene is TRBJ1-3, the V gene TRBV11-2; 8 bases agree with TRBD1. The V and J ends lost 4 bases and 0 bases, in that order; junction bases with no gene match: 11. This CDR3 region has 18 residues. Germline V gene lookup returns CDR1 SGHAT and CDR2 FQNNGV. The CDR3 here is CASSSLRTGPSSGNTIYF. The CDR3 DNA sequence: TGTGCCAGCAGCTCTCTTCGGACAGGGCCAAGCTCTGGAAACACCATATATTTT.

This chain uses TRBV13 with TRBJ2-5; a weak D match, TRBD2 (5 bases). The CDR3 loop spans 15 amino acids. Germline V lookup: CDR1 PRHDT, CDR2 FYEKMQ (reference sequence). V was clipped by 6 bases and J by 2 bases, with 16 bases between them. This CDR3 reads CASRERRTSQETQYF. As DNA, the CDR3 is TGTGCCAGCAGGGAAAGGCGGACTTCACAAGAGACCCAGTACTTC. Full variable domain (rest looked up from reference TRBV13 and TRBJ2-5): AAGVIQSPRHLIKEKRETATLKCYPIPRHDTVYWYQQGPGQDPQFLISFYEKMQSDKGSIPDRFSAQQFSDYHSELNMSSLELGDSALYFCASRERRTSQETQYFGPGTRLLVL.

This clone has a handful of counts. This chain links TRBV7-8 with TRBJ2-5; D is possibly TRBD1 (5 bases). The germline V and J ends were trimmed by 0 bases and 4 bases, with 12 bases remaining between them. The CDR3 has 15 residues. Germline CDR1 SGHVS, CDR2 FQNEAQ. In DNA, the CDR3 is TGTGCCAGCAGCTTAGCGAGCAGGGTGGGAGAGACCCAGTACTTC. Translation: CASSLASRVGETQYF.

The chain employs TRBV29-1 and TRBJ2-2; TRBD2 agrees at 7 bases. The CDR3 sequence is 14 residues long. Germline V lookup: CDR1 SQVTM, CDR2 ANQGSEA. After removal of 1 base from V and 3 bases from J, the junction contained 2 bases not matched to a gene. DNA of the CDR3: TGCAGCGTTGAAGGTAGCGGGTACACCGGGGAGCTGTTTTTT. It translates to CSVEGSGYTGELFF.